This T cell receptor beta chain was found in a study of early T cells in non-severe SARS-CoV-2 infection. Study details: Whole-blood bulk RNA, unsorted, was sequenced, and chains were unpaired. Overall study findings and caveats: Lookups in VDJdb leaned toward anti-spike CD8 responses and missed private and CD4 specificities.

In regard to this clonotype: As yet, its antigen is unknown.

Individual cDNA molecules carried attached unique molecular identifiers. TCRdb reanalysed the 5' RACE reads using MiXCR and keeps one entry per CDR3 protein. This table holds approximately 52,000 distinct CDR3 sequences, just over 8% found once. This CDR3 region has 16 residues. Germline V gives CDR1 MDHEN, CDR2 SYDVKM. Trimming took off 4 bases at V and 2 bases at J, with 17 bases between the two ends. The chain employs TRBV28 and TRBJ1-2; maybe TRBD1 (5 bases). The source of this sequence is an adult who was a healthcare worker with PCR-confirmed SARS-CoV-2 infection or an uninfected control (not recorded which). Material: whole blood. The CDR3 sequence: CASSSTRQGLNYGYTF. In DNA form, the CDR3 reads TGTGCCAGCAGTTCAACCCGGCAGGGCTTGAACTATGGCTACACCTTC.